This T cell receptor beta chain was observed in a study of blood T cell repertoires in COVID-19. The J segment lost 12 bases and the V segment lost 7 bases, leaving 12 bases of the junction unmatched. Germline V gene sequence: CDR1 MDHEN, CDR2 SYDVKM. The CDR3 sequence is 13 residues long. Method: immunoSEQ multiplex PCR; TCRdb's copy keeps in-frame clones and lacks some. The sample lists just over 150,000 clones, approximately 95% seen once, with around 4.6% in the top ten. The chain is built from TRBV28 and TRBJ1-5; 7 bases align to TRBD1. Material for sequencing was peripheral blood. The origin of this receptor is a woman between 50 and 59 years old with acute or convalescent COVID-19. DNA of the CDR3: TGTGCCAGCACCCGGGACAGCCAAGGGGTCCAGCATTTT. This encodes CASTRDSQGVQHF.